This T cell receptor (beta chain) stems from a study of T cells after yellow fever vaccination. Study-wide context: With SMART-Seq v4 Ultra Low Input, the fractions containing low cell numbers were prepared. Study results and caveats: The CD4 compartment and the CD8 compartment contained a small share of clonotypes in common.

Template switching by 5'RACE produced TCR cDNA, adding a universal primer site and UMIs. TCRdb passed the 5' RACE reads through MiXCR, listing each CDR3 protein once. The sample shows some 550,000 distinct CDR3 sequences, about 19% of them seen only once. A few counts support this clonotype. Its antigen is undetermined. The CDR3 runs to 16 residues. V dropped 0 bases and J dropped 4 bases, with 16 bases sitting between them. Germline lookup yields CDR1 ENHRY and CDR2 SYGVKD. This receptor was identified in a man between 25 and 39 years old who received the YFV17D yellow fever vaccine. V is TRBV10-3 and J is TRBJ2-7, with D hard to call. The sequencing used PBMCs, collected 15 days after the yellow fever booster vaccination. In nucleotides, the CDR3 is TGTGCCATCAGTGAGTCGGGTAGAATGATCTCATACGAGCAGTACTTC. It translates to CAISESGRMISYEQYF.